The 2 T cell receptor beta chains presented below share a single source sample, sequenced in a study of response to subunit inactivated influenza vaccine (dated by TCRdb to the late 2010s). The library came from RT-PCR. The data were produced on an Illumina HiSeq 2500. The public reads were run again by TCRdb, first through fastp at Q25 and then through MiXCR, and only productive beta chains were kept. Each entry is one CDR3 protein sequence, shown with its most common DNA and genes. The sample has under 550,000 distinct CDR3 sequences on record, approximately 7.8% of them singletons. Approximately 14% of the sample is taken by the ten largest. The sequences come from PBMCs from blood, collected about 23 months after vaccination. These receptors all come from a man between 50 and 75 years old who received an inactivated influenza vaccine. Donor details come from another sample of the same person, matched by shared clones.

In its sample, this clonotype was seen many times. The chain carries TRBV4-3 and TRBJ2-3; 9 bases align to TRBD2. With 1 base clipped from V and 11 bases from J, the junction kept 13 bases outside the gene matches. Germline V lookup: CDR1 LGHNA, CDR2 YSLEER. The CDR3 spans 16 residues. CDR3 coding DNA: TGCGCCAGCAGCCAAGGGGCGGGGGGGCCGACTACCGTGCAGTATTTT. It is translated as CASSQGAGGPTTVQYF.

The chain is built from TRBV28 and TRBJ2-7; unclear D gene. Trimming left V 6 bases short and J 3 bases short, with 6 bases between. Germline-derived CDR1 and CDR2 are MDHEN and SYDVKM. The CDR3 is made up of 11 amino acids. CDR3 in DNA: TGTGCCAGCAGGAACCTCTACGAGCAGTACTTC. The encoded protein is CASRNLYEQYF. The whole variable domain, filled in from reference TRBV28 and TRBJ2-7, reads DVKVTQSSRYLVKRTGEKVFLECVQDMDHENMFWYRQDPGLGLRLIYFSYDVKMKEKGDIPEGYSVSREKKERFSLILESASTNQTSMYLCASRNLYEQYFGPGTRLTVT.